The 3 T cell receptor beta chains reported below all come from one sample, sequenced in a study of blood T cell repertoires in COVID-19. Using immunoSEQ multiplex PCR, the repertoire was profiled, and TCRdb retains in-frame clones only, with some absent. The sample lists hundreds of thousands of clones, 80% to 90% occurring once. The sample comprised PBMCs or T cells enriched from blood (not recorded which). The receptors come from a man aged 35 to 55 who had recovered from COVID-19.

J is TRBJ2-4 and V is TRBV5-1; 12 bases fit TRBD1. This CDR3 comprises 15 residues. Germline-derived CDR1 and CDR2 are SGHRS and YFSETQ. After removal of 5 bases from V and 4 bases from J, the junction contained 4 bases not matched to a gene. This CDR3 is CASSLGQGAKNIQYF. CDR3 in DNA: TGCGCCAGCAGTCTGGGACAGGGGGCAAAAAACATTCAGTACTTC.

The rearrangement uses TRBV10-3 and TRBJ1-2; no clear D. The CDR3 loop spans 11 amino acids. V was trimmed by 7 bases and J by 4 bases, leaving 7 bases between them. CDR1 and CDR2 (germline): ENHRY, SYGVKD. The CDR3 is CAINSLYGYTF. CDR3 coding DNA: TGTGCCATCAATTCCCTCTATGGCTACACCTTC.

This rearrangement joins TRBV19 to TRBJ1-1; 7 nucleotides match TRBD1. Germline CDR1 is LNHDA and CDR2 is SQIVND (reference sequence). J gave up 5 bases and V 4 bases, and 7 bases lay outside the gene matches. The CDR3 is 14 amino acids. The DNA of the CDR3 is TGTGCCAGTAGTACGACAGGGAAAGGAACTGAAGCTTTCTTT. Translated, it gives CASSTTGKGTEAFF.